The 19 T cell receptor beta chains in this list originate from one sample, sequenced in a study of cytomegalovirus exposure and HLA in healthy donors. In the PCR, 60 Vbeta and 13 Jbeta primers were used. Profiled with immunoSEQ multiplex PCR; TCRdb holds only in-frame clones, not every one. The sample shows over 150,000 clones, roughly 85% of them seen only once. The sample was PBMCs. These receptors were obtained from a woman aged 25 to 39 in good health and CMV-seronegative.

This chain connects TRBV18 to TRBJ2-5; 7 bases match TRBD2. V dropped 2 bases and J dropped 5; count of bases not matched to a gene: 8. The CDR3 is 15 residues long. Germline values: CDR1 KGHSH, CDR2 LQKENI. This CDR3 reads CASSPMIREGETQYF. For the CDR3, the DNA is TGTGCCAGCTCACCAATGATTAGGGAGGGGGAGACCCAGTACTTC.

The CDR3 reads CASSPPGEGGTGELFF. The CDR3 DNA is TGTGCCAGCTCACCCCCCGGTGAAGGCGGCACCGGGGAGCTGTTTTTT. The chain recombines TRBV18 with TRBJ2-2; D is unresolved. V was shortened by 3 bases and J by 4 bases, with 15 bases between the two germline ends. Germline values: CDR1 KGHSH, CDR2 LQKENI. This CDR3 is 16 amino acids long.

This sequence joins TRBV5-1 and TRBJ2-3; D call uncertain. The germline gives CDR1 SGHRS, CDR2 YFSETQ. The CDR3 runs to 12 residues. The V and J ends lost 2 bases and 2 bases respectively, with 3 bases between them. The CDR3 sequence: CASSFYTDTQYF. For the CDR3, the DNA is TGCGCCAGCAGCTTCTACACAGATACGCAGTATTTT.

The chain couples TRBV18 to TRBJ2-5; TRBD1 is a possible D gene (6 bases). V gave up 6 bases and J gave up 1 base, with 9 bases separating them. Germline V CDR1 and CDR2: KGHSH, LQKENI. The CDR3 has 13 residues. The CDR3 DNA is TGTGCCAGCTCGAGGACAGTCCAAGAGACCCAGTACTTC. As protein: CASSRTVQETQYF. The full variable domain, rest sourced from reference TRBV18 and TRBJ2-5, is NAGVMQNPRHLVRRRGQEARLRCSPMKGHSHVYWYRQLPEEGLKFMVYLQKENIIDESGMPKERFSAEFPKEGPSILRIQQVVRGDSAAYFCASSRTVQETQYFGPGTRLLVL.

V gene TRBV30 combines with J gene TRBJ1-1, with D tentatively TRBD1 (5 bases). V was cut by 2 bases and J by 10 bases, with 11 bases left in between. Germline loops: CDR1 GTSNPN, CDR2 SVGIG (reference sequence). The CDR3 totals 11 residues. CDR3 region: CAWSNGGTAFF. The CDR3 nucleotides are TGTGCCTGGAGTAATGGAGGGACAGCTTTCTTT.

This chain joins TRBV4-1 and TRBJ1-2; TRBD1 agrees at 9 bases. Germline lookup yields CDR1 MGHRA and CDR2 YSYEKL. The J segment lost 5 bases and the V segment lost 5 bases, leaving 9 bases of the junction unmatched. CDR3 length: 15 residues. The CDR3 bases are TGCGCCAGCAGCGCCTGGACAGGGGAAATTTATGGCTACACCTTC. Amino acids: CASSAWTGEIYGYTF.

The chain recombines TRBV28 with TRBJ2-7, with unresolved D. CDR3 size: 13 residues. CDR1 and CDR2 from the germline V gene are MDHEN and SYDVKM. Trimming removed 5 bases at V and 12 bases at J, with 20 bases between. The CDR3 DNA sequence: TGTGCCAGCAGTCCCCTCGCTAGTTACGGTCCGTACTTC. Amino acids: CASSPLASYGPYF.

This chain uses TRBV25-1 with TRBJ1-1, with unresolved D. Germline V CDR1 and CDR2: MGHDK, SYGVNS. V lost 3 bases and J lost 9, with 8 bases in between. This CDR3 is 11 amino acids long. CDR3 protein: CASSEKSKAFF. The CDR3 DNA is TGTGCCAGCAGTGAGAAAAGCAAAGCTTTCTTT.

This chain links TRBV30 with TRBJ1-3; the D is unclear. V was clipped by 2 bases and J by 0 bases, with 8 bases between them. The length of the CDR3 is 14 residues. The V gene's germline CDR1 is GTSNPN and CDR2 SVGIG (reference sequence). CDR3 nucleotide sequence: TGTGCCTGGAGTCTAGGAAGCTCTGGAAACACCATATATTTT. Its protein is CAWSLGSSGNTIYF.

This chain joins TRBV4-1 and TRBJ2-7, with 7 bases that match TRBD2. CDR3 size: 13 residues. Per germline, CDR1 MGHRA and CDR2 YSYEKL. With 6 bases clipped from V and 3 bases from J, the junction kept 5 bases outside the gene matches. The CDR3 nucleotides read TGCGCCAGCAGTTTCCTAGCGGACTACGAGCAGTACTTC. Protein: CASSFLADYEQYF.

The chain joins TRBV27 to TRBJ2-2; 10 bases fit TRBD1. With 3 bases clipped from V and 3 bases from J, the junction kept 7 bases outside the gene matches. The CDR3 consists of 17 residues. CDR1 and CDR2 (germline): MNHEY, SMNVEV (reference sequence). CDR3 protein: CASSFLGQGVYTGELFF. In nucleotides, the CDR3 is TGTGCCAGCAGTTTCTTAGGACAGGGGGTTTACACCGGGGAGCTGTTTTTT.

This clone occurred many times. The gene calls are TRBV27 and TRBJ1-1; a weak D match, TRBD1 (6 bases). The CDR3 length is 13 residues. V shed 4 bases and J shed 1 base, with 7 bases lying between them. In germline, CDR1 is MNHEY, CDR2 SMNVEV (reference sequence). The CDR3 loop reads CASSYRENTEAFF. The DNA of the CDR3 is TGTGCCAGCAGTTACAGGGAGAACACTGAAGCTTTCTTT.

V usage is TRBV18 and J usage is TRBJ2-7; TRBD2 might be the D (6 bases). V lost 0 bases to trimming and J lost 1 base, with 10 bases between them. The CDR3 is 15 residues long. Germline V gives CDR1 KGHSH, CDR2 LQKENI. CDR3 bases: TGTGCCAGCTCACCACCCCCGGGGGTGTCCTACGAGCAGTACTTC. Translated: CASSPPPGVSYEQYF.

V usage is TRBV9 and J usage is TRBJ2-2; D remains unclear. This CDR3 is built from 15 residues. Trimming removed 2 bases at V and 4 bases at J, with 12 bases between. CDR1 and CDR2 (germline): SGDLS, YYNGEE. CDR3 region: CASSVVLGPTGELFF. In DNA form, the CDR3 reads TGTGCCAGCAGCGTGGTCCTGGGCCCCACCGGGGAGCTGTTTTTT.

The V and J genes are TRBV2 and TRBJ2-1, with 13 bases fitting TRBD2. After removal of 6 bases from V and 9 bases from J, the junction contained 8 bases not matched to a gene. This CDR3 has 15 residues. The germline CDR1 and CDR2 sequences are SNHLY and FYNNEI. The CDR3 DNA reads TGTGCCAGCAGCGAAACTAGCGGGAGGGCCAGTGAGCAGTTCTTC. Encoded protein: CASSETSGRASEQFF. The variable domain in full, completed from reference TRBV2 and TRBJ2-1, reads EPEVTQTPSHQVTQMGQEVILRCVPISNHLYFYWYRQILGQKVEFLVSFYNNEISEKSEIFDDQFSVERPDGSNFTLKIRSTKLEDSAMYFCASSETSGRASEQFFGPGTRLTVL.

The table lists this clone with a few counts. The CDR3 region is CASSPGHMNNEQFF. Here the CDR3 DNA reads TGCGCCAGCAGCCCGGGACACATGAACAATGAGCAGTTCTTC. V gene TRBV10-1 combines with J gene TRBJ2-1; D might be TRBD1 (6 bases). The CDR3 has 14 residues. Per germline, CDR1 WNHNN and CDR2 SYGVQD (reference sequence). The V end lost 6 bases, the J end lost 5 bases, and 14 bases lay between the germline ends.

The V and J genes are TRBV7-2 and TRBJ2-7, with D possibly matching TRBD2 (6 bases). This CDR3 region has 16 residues. Trimming removed 5 bases at V and 3 bases at J, with 20 bases between. Germline CDR1 SGHTA, CDR2 FQGNSA. Here the CDR3 DNA reads TGTGCCAGCAGCACCCCCCGGGGGAGGACCGTCTACGAGCAGTACTTC. Encoded protein: CASSTPRGRTVYEQYF.

The chain is built from TRBV5-1 and TRBJ1-1; D may be TRBD1 (6 bases). The V gene's germline CDR1 is SGHRS and CDR2 YFSETQ. The CDR3 is 14 residues long. The V gene lost 4 bases and the J gene lost 1 base, with 11 bases spanning the gap. CDR3: CASSARGQNTEAFF. The DNA of the CDR3 is TGCGCCAGCAGCGCCAGGGGCCAGAACACTGAAGCTTTCTTT.

The V call is TRBV4-3, the J call TRBJ1-1; 8 bases are shared with TRBD1. Germline V gene sequence: CDR1 LGHNA, CDR2 YSLEER. J was trimmed by 8 bases and V by 4 bases; bases with no gene match: 9. This CDR3 region has 14 residues. The CDR3 spells CASSPGGTGVEAFF. DNA of the CDR3: TGCGCCAGCAGCCCCGGGGGGACAGGAGTGGAAGCTTTCTTT.